This TCR beta chain stems from a study of spatial heterogeneity in lung cancer. Turning to the study itself: Sequencing was performed on follow-up PBMC samples when available, collected at a median of approximately 2 years after resection.

Time point indicated: blood at routine non-recurrence follow-up after resection. Whole RNA came from tumor, nontumor lung or frozen PBMC and was sequenced without being sorted. The presence of a unique molecular identifier marked each TCR cDNA molecule. TCRdb fed the 5' RACE reads into MiXCR, producing one record per CDR3 protein. The sample lists over 85,000 distinct CDR3 sequences, roughly a fifth occurring once. This clonotype was counted at least ten times. Its antigen is unidentified. Germline CDR1 and CDR2: SGHTA and FQGTGA. The CDR3 sequence is 15 residues long. V was trimmed by 3 bases and J by 1 base, leaving 7 bases between them. Study-level findings and limits: Resection blood, more than follow-up blood, showed ubiquitous expanded tumor TCRs.

This TCR was sampled from a male donor with early-stage non-small cell lung cancer. This chain connects TRBV7-3 to TRBJ2-6; D uncertain. The sample was PBMCs, taken at follow-up. This CDR3 is CASSLTNSGANVLTF. DNA of the CDR3: TGTGCCAGCAGCTTGACGAATTCTGGGGCCAACGTCCTGACTTTC.